Sequencing of this T cell receptor (beta chain) was carried out in a study of blood T cell repertoires in COVID-19. Study-wide context: Whether acute or convalescent, the COVID-19 samples came from the United States, Italy and Spain. Nucleic acid was either cDNA or gDNA, and it came from T cells, B-cell-depleted T cells, or PBMCs.

Participants came from some 26 US areas, aged about 18 to 95 years. The germline V and J ends were trimmed by 1 base and 6 bases, with 7 bases remaining between them. The CDR3 is 11 residues long. CDR1 and CDR2 from the germline V gene are DFQATT and SNEGSKA (reference sequence). As processed by the authors: For nucleated cells, counts were estimated from reference gene primer amplification. This table comes from immunoSEQ multiplex PCR, and its TCRdb copy is limited to in-frame clones, with some not included. V, J and clone size are taken as reported in that table, and D and trimming were inferred from the DNA itself. The sample carries hundreds of thousands of clones, about 88% recorded once.

The sequence derives from a woman aged 45 to 65 who had recovered from COVID-19. The specimen was PBMCs or T cells enriched from blood (not recorded which). The chain employs TRBV20-1 and TRBJ2-7; D ambiguous. The CDR3 protein is CSARAAGEQYF. The DNA of the CDR3 is TGCAGTGCTAGAGCGGCAGGCGAGCAGTACTTC.